This T cell receptor beta chain was sequenced in a study of Ad26.COV2.S vaccination and SARS-CoV-2 variants. Profiled with immunoSEQ multiplex PCR; TCRdb holds only in-frame clones, not every one. The sample records hundreds of thousands of clones, more than 70% being singletons. As to treatment: 19 received Ad26.COV2.S at low or high dose, single or two shots; roughly 5 received placebo; per-sample allocation not given. At day 63 after the first vaccine or placebo injection, samples were drawn. The CDR3 contains 16 residues. Germline V gene lookup returns CDR1 LNHDA and CDR2 SQIVND (reference sequence). V was shortened by 2 bases and J by 0 bases, with 11 bases between the two germline ends.

The sample consisted of peripheral blood, taken in a trial of Ad26.COV2.S vaccine versus placebo. The rearrangement uses TRBV19 and TRBJ1-5, with D possibly matching TRBD1 (5 bases). This TCR derives from a person between 18 and 65 years old who received the Ad26.COV2.S COVID-19 vaccine or a placebo. The CDR3: CASSIWGGHSNQPQHF. CDR3 bases: TGTGCCAGTAGTATATGGGGCGGGCATAGCAATCAGCCCCAGCATTTT. The full variable domain, completed using reference TRBV19 and TRBJ1-5, is DGGITQSPKYLFRKEGQNVTLSCEQNLNHDAMYWYRQDPGQGLRLIYYSQIVNDFQKGDIAEGYSVSREKKESFPLTVTSAQKNPTAFYLCASSIWGGHSNQPQHFGDGTRLSIL.